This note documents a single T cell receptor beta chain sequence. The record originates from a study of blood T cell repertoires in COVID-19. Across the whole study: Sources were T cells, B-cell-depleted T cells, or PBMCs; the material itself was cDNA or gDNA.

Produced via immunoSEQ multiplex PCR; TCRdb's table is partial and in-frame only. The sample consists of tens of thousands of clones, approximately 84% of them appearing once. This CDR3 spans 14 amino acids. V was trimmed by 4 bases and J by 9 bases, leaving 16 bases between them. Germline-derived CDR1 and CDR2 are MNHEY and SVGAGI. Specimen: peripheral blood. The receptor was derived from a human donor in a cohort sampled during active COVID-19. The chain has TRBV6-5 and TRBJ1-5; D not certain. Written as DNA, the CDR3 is TGTGCCAGCAGTTTGACCGGGTTGGGTTCGCCCCAGCATTTT. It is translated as CASSLTGLGSPQHF.